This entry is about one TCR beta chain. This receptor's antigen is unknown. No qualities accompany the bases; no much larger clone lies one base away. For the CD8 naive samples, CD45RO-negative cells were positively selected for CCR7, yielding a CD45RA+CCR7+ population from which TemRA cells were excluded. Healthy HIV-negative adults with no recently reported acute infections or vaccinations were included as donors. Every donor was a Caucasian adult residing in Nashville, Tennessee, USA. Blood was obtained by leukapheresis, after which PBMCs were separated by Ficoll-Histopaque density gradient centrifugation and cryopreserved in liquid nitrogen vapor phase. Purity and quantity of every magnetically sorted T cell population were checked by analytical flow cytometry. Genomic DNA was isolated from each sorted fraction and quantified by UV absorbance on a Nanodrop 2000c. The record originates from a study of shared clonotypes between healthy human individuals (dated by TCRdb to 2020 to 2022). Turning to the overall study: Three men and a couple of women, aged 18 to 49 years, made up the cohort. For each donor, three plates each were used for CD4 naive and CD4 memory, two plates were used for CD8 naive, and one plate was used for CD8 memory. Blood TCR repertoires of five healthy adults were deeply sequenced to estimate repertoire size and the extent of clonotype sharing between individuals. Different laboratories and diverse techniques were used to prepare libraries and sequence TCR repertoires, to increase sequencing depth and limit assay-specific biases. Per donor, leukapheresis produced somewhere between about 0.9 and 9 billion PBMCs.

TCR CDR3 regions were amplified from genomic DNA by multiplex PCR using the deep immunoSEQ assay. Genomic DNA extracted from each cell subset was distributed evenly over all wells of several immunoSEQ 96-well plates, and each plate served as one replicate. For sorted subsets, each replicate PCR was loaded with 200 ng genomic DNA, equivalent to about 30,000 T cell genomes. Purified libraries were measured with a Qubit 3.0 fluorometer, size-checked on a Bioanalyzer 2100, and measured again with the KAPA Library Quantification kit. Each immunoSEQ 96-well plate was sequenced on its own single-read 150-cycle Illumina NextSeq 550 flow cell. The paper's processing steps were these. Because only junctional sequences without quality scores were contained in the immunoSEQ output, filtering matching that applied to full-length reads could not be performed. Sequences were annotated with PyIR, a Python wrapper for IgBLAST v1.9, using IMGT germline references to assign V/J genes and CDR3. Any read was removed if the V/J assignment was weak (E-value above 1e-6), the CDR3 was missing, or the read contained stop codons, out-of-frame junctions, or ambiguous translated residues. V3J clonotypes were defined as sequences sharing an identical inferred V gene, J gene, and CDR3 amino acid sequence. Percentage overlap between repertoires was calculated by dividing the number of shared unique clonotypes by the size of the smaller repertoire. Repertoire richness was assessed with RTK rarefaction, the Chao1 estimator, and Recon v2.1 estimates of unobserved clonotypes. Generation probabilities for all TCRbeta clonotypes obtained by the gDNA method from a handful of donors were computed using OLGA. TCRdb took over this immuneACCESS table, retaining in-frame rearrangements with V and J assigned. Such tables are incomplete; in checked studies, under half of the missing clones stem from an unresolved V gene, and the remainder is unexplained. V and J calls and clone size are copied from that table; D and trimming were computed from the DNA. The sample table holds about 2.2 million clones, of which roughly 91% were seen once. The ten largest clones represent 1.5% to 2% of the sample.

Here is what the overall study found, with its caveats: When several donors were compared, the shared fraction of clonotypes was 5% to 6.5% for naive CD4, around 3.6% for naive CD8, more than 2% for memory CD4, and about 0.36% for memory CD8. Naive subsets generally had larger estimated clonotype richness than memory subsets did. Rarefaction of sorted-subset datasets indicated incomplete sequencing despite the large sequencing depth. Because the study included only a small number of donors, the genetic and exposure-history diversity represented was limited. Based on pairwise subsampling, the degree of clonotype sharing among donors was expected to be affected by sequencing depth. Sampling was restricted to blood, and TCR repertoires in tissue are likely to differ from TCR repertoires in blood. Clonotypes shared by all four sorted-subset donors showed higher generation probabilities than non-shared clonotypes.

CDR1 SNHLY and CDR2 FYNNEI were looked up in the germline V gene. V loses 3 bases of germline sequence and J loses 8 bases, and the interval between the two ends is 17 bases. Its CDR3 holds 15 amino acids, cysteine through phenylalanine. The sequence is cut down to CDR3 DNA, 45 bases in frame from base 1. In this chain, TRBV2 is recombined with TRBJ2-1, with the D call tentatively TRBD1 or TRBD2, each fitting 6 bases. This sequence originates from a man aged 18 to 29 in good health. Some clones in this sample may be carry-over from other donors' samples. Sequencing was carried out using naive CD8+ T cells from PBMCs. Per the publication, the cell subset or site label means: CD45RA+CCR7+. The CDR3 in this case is CASSEIGGRGYEQFF. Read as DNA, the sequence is TGTGCCAGCAGTGAGATCGGGGGCCGGGGGTATGAGCAGTTCTTC.